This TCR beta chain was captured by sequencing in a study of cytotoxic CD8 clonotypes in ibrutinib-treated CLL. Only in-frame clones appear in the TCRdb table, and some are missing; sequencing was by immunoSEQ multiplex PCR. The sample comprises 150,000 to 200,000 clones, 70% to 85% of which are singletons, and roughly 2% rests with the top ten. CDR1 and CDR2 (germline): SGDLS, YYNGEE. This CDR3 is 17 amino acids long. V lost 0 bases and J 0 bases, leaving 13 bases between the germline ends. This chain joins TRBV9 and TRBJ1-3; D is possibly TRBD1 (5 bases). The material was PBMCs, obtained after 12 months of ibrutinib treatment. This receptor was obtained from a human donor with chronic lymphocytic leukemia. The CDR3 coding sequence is TGTGCCAGCAGCGTAGAAGCAGGGTGGAACTCTGGAAACACCATATATTTT. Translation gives CASSVEAGWNSGNTIYF.